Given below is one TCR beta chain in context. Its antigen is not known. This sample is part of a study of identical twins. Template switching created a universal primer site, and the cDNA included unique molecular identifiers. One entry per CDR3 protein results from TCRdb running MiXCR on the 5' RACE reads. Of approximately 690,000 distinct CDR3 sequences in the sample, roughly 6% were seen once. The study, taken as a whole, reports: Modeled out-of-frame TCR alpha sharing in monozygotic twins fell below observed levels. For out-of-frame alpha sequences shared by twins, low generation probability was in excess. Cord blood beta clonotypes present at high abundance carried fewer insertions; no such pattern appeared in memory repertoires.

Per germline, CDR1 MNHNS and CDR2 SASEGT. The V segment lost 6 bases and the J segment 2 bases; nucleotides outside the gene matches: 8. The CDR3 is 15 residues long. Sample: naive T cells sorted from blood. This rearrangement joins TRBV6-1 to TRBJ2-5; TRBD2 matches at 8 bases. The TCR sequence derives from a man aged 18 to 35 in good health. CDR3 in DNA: TGTGCCAGCAGCCAGGGCGGGAGGCCGCAAGAGACCCAGTACTTC. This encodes CASSQGGRPQETQYF.